This TCR beta chain was obtained from a study of human T cells and chemical hapten exposure. Findings of the study overall: High-frequency TCRs, those above 1 in 1000, stayed the same after DPC sensitization.

The time point was: pre-sensitization, week 0. As to treatment: therapeutic diphenylcyclopropenone sensitization with weekly scalp DPC. Unfractionated whole blood served as the source for total RNA extraction. At least ten counts were recorded for this clonotype. Its cognate antigen is unknown. One entry per CDR3 protein, called by TCRdb with MiXCR from the RACE reads. The sample carries approximately 50,000 distinct CDR3 sequences, 9.5% to 10% recorded once. Sample: whole blood, taken in connection with sensitization to the hapten diphenylcyclopropenone (DPC). The sequence was obtained from a woman in her twenties or thirties with alopecia areata. Some clones in this sample may be carry-over from other donors' samples.

CDR3 sequence (DNA): TGCGCCAGCAGCTCACCGCCGGGACAACCGAACACTGAAGCTTTCTTT. It specifies CASSSPPGQPNTEAFF. The genes are TRBV5-1 and TRBJ1-1, with TRBD1 as a possible D gene (6 bases). Germline V gene lookup returns CDR1 SGHRS and CDR2 YFSETQ. The CDR3 spans 16 residues. The V end was cut by 3 bases, the J end by 1 base, with 16 bases between.